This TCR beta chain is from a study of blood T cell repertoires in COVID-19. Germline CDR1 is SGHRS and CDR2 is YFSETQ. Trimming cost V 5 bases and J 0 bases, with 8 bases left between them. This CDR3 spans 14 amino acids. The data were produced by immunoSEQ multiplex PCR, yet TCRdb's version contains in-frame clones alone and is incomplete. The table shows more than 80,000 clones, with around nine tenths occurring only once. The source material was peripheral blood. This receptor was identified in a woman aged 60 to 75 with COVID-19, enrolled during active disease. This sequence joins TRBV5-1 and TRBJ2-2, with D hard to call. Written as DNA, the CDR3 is TGCGCCAGCAGGAGCAACGCGAACACCGGGGAGCTGTTTTTT. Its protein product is CASRSNANTGELFF. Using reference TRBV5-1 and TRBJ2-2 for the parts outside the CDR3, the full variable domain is KAGVTQTPRYLIKTRGQQVTLSCSPISGHRSVSWYQQTPGQGLQFLFEYFSETQRNKGNFPGRFSGRQFSNSRSEMNVSTLELGDSALYLCASRSNANTGELFFGEGSRLTVL.